Below, 24 T cell receptor beta chains from the same sample are listed, as sequenced in a study of identical twins. TCRdb passed the 5' RACE reads through MiXCR, listing each CDR3 protein once. The sample yields some 1,600,000 distinct CDR3 sequences, roughly a third seen once. The sequenced sample was cord blood. The receptors were sampled from a newborn girl in good health.

J is TRBJ1-5 and V is TRBV24-1; possibly TRBD1 for D (5 bases). Looked up from germline, CDR1 is KGHDR and CDR2 is SFDVKD. V was shortened by 6 bases and J by 4 bases, with 9 bases between the two germline ends. There are 13 residues in the CDR3. The CDR3, as DNA: TGTGCCACCAGTCCCAGGGTAAATCAGCCCCAGCATTTT. Translating gives CATSPRVNQPQHF.

The chain links TRBV27 to TRBJ2-1; D is perhaps TRBD2 (6 bases). The CDR3 covers 14 residues. The germline gives CDR1 MNHEY, CDR2 SMNVEV (reference sequence). V dropped 4 bases and J dropped 8 bases, with 15 bases sitting between them. This chain's CDR3 is CASSSASALDEQFF. The CDR3 nucleotides are TGTGCCAGCAGTTCCGCTAGCGCTTTAGATGAGCAGTTCTTC.

This clonotype was counted between two and nine times. The chain employs TRBV12-3 or TRBV12-4 and TRBJ2-1; D possibly uses TRBD1 or TRBD2 (5 bases each). Trimming took off 3 bases at V and 7 bases at J, with 13 bases between the two ends. This CDR3 is 14 amino acids long. This CDR3 reads CASSFRGPRNEQFF. CDR3 in DNA: TGTGCCAGCAGTTTTCGGGGCCCGAGAAATGAGCAGTTCTTC.

This rearrangement joins TRBV28 to TRBJ1-5; D not certain. From germline, CDR1 is MDHEN and CDR2 SYDVKM. Trimming shortened V by 8 bases and J by 3 bases, and 20 bases separated the two germline ends. CDR3 length: 16 amino acids. CDR3 coding DNA: TGTGCCAGCTCGCCGGACTGGGCTTTTGCCAATCAGCCCCAGCATTTT. This gives the protein CASSPDWAFANQPQHF.

The V call is TRBV5-1, the J call TRBJ2-1; tentatively, D is TRBD2 (6 bases). V was trimmed by 2 bases and J by 2 bases, leaving 14 bases between them. This CDR3 is built from 16 residues. The germline gives CDR1 SGHRS, CDR2 YFSETQ. The CDR3 loop reads CASSFLIAAPYNEQFF. CDR3 DNA: TGCGCCAGCAGCTTCTTAATAGCGGCACCCTACAATGAGCAGTTCTTC.

This sequence joins TRBV6-1 and TRBJ2-7; no firm D call. Germline CDR1 is MNHNS and CDR2 is SASEGT. The CDR3 is made up of 13 amino acids. V dropped 2 bases and J dropped 4 bases, with 9 bases sitting between them. The CDR3, as DNA: TGTGCCAGCAGTGAACGGCCATGGTACGAGCAGTACTTC. Translation gives CASSERPWYEQYF.

This clonotype was counted between two and nine times. This sequence joins TRBV5-6 and TRBJ1-4; D not certain. Trimming stripped 2 bases from V and 3 bases from J, with 5 bases between. CDR1 SGHDT and CDR2 YYEEEE come from the germline V gene. This CDR3 has 13 residues. DNA of the CDR3: TGTGCCAGCAGCTTTTGGGCTAATGAAAAACTGTTTTTT. It translates to CASSFWANEKLFF.

The chain carries TRBV10-3 and TRBJ1-1; possible D gene TRBD1, 5 bases. CDR3 length: 16 residues. Trimming pared 0 bases from V and 0 bases from J, leaving 11 bases between. CDR1 ENHRY and CDR2 SYGVKD come from the germline V gene. CDR3 region: CAISESGGGVNTEAFF. In DNA form, the CDR3 reads TGTGCCATCAGTGAGTCGGGGGGGGGAGTGAACACTGAAGCTTTCTTT.

Of note for this clonotype: Germline is not matched at one junction end, which may reflect a read error. The chain couples TRBV27 to TRBJ2-5; 10 bases are a match to TRBD2. The CDR3 sequence is 16 residues long. Germline CDR1 MNHEY, CDR2 SMNVEV (reference sequence). This CDR3 is CASGLLARLAGETQYF. In DNA, the CDR3 is TGTGCCAGCGGTTTATTGGCAAGACTAGCGGGAGAGACCCAGTACTTC.

The gene calls are TRBV4-1 and TRBJ2-7; 7 nucleotides align to TRBD1. Per the germline V gene, CDR1 is MGHRA and CDR2 is YSYEKL. The ends lost 1 base at V and 7 bases at J; junction bases unmatched: 16. This CDR3 region has 17 residues. This chain's CDR3 is CASSQVLDRAALNEQYF. The DNA for the CDR3 is TGCGCCAGCAGCCAAGTCCTTGACAGGGCCGCCCTAAATGAGCAGTACTTC.

This clonotype was observed at least ten times. The chain joins TRBV28 to TRBJ2-7; maybe TRBD1 (6 bases). Germline CDR1 reads MDHEN; CDR2 reads SYDVKM. There are 15 residues in the CDR3. V lost 3 bases to trimming and J lost 0 bases, with 12 bases between them. The CDR3 sequence is CASSFAGASSYEQYF. The CDR3 DNA follows: TGTGCCAGCAGTTTTGCAGGGGCAAGCTCCTACGAGCAGTACTTC.

J is TRBJ2-4 and V is TRBV6-1, with 7 bases fitting TRBD2. With the DNA end fitting TRBJ2-7 better, the J assignment may be wrong. This CDR3 has 14 residues. The germline V gene has CDR1 MNHNS and CDR2 SASEGT. The CDR3 region has the DNA TGTGCCAGCAGTGAGAGATCGGGAGGCCACGAGCAGTACTTC. It specifies CASSERSGGHEQYF.

This chain uses TRBV30 with TRBJ1-4; a weak D match, TRBD1 (5 bases). V was trimmed by 2 bases and J by 7 bases, leaving 17 bases between them. There are 15 residues in the CDR3. Germline CDR1 and CDR2: GTSNPN and SVGIG (reference sequence). CDR3 DNA sequence: TGTGCCTGGAGTCCCCGAGCCTCTGGGGGTGAAAAACTGTTTTTT. It specifies CAWSPRASGGEKLFF.

The sample holds a few counts of this clonotype. The chain links TRBV4-2 to TRBJ2-7, with D perhaps assigned TRBD1 or TRBD2 (5 bases each). CDR1 is LGHNA and CDR2 is YNFKEQ in the germline V gene. This CDR3 is 14 amino acids long. Trimming left V 3 bases short and J 3 bases short, with 12 bases between. CDR3: CASSHLTRGYEQYF. The CDR3, as DNA: TGTGCCAGCAGCCACCTCACTAGGGGCTACGAGCAGTACTTC.

This clonotype was detected many times. The chain combines TRBV4-2 with TRBJ2-7, with D possibly TRBD1 on 5 matching bases. V lost 1 base, J lost 2 bases, and 12 bases lay in between. This CDR3 has 15 residues. The V gene's germline CDR1 is LGHNA and CDR2 YNFKEQ. The chain's CDR3 is CASSQGRQGAYEQYF. The CDR3 DNA follows: TGTGCCAGCAGCCAAGGAAGGCAGGGCGCCTACGAGCAGTACTTC.

In its sample, this clonotype was seen a few times. The chain recombines TRBV6-5 with TRBJ1-2; TRBD1 aligns across 9 bases. The CDR3 sequence is 15 residues long. Trimming cost V 0 bases and J 7 bases; bases outside gene matches: 6. Germline V gene sequence: CDR1 MNHEY, CDR2 SVGAGI. The CDR3 region has the DNA TGTGCCAGCAGTTACTCTAGGACAGGGGATTTTGGCTACACCTTC. The encoded protein is CASSYSRTGDFGYTF.

In its sample, this clonotype was seen a few times. The CDR3 nucleotides read TGTGCCAGCACTACTAGCGGTTCCTACGAGCAGTACTTC. Translated, it gives CASTTSGSYEQYF. The rearrangement uses TRBV6-7 and TRBJ2-7; 8 bases are shared with TRBD2. TRBV6-7 falls under the ORF class, with uncertain function. J gave up 1 base and V 7 bases, and 3 bases lay outside the gene matches. This CDR3 has 13 amino acids.

This clonotype appeared a few times. This chain joins TRBV29-1 and TRBJ1-2; perhaps TRBD1 as D (6 bases). The germline gives CDR1 SQVTM, CDR2 ANQGSEA. V was cut by 4 bases and J by 7 bases, with 13 bases left in between. CDR3 length: 12 residues. CDR3: CSVGGAGGGYTF. CDR3 bases: TGCAGCGTTGGGGGGGCTGGAGGTGGCTACACCTTC.

The J gene is TRBJ1-2, the V gene TRBV6-1, with 9 bases fitting TRBD1. The CDR3 sequence is 15 residues long. Germline values: CDR1 MNHNS, CDR2 SASEGT. Germline trimming cut 4 bases from V and 4 bases from J; bases unmatched to any gene: 7. The CDR3 DNA follows: TGTGCCAGCAGTGTACAGGGGGCCTGGATCTATGGCTACACCTTC. Its protein product is CASSVQGAWIYGYTF.

The CDR3 loop reads CASSHPSPGVVYNEQFF. CDR3 bases: TGTGCCAGCAGCCATCCCTCACCAGGGGTTGTCTACAATGAGCAGTTCTTC. The chain recombines TRBV4-2 with TRBJ2-1, with D maybe TRBD1 (6 bases). Germline V gives CDR1 LGHNA, CDR2 YNFKEQ. The CDR3 loop spans 17 amino acids. The germline V and J ends were trimmed by 3 bases and 3 bases, with 18 bases remaining between them.

This clonotype was detected only a few times. The chain joins TRBV2 to TRBJ2-7, with D unclear. Trimming took off 4 bases at V and 7 bases at J, with 5 bases between the two ends. Germline V CDR1 and CDR2: SNHLY, FYNNEI. CDR3 length: 10 amino acids. The CDR3 DNA sequence: TGTGCCAGCAGTGTCCTGGAGCAGTACTTC. Protein sequence: CASSVLEQYF. Together with reference TRBV2 and TRBJ2-7, the CDR3 gives the full variable domain: EPEVTQTPSHQVTQMGQEVILRCVPISNHLYFYWYRQILGQKVEFLVSFYNNEISEKSEIFDDQFSVERPDGSNFTLKIRSTKLEDSAMYFCASSVLEQYFGPGTRLTVT.

This clonotype was counted a few times. The chain combines TRBV3-1 with TRBJ2-1; 13 bases line up with TRBD2. The V gene's germline CDR1 is LGHDT and CDR2 YNNKEL (reference sequence). Unmatched junction bases numbered 3, after V lost 5 bases and J lost 2 bases. The CDR3 is 16 residues long. CDR3 in amino acids: CASSTTSGGAYNEQFF. The CDR3 DNA reads TGTGCCAGCAGCACCACTAGCGGGGGGGCCTACAATGAGCAGTTCTTC.

The table lists this clonotype with a few counts. The rearrangement uses TRBV7-2 and TRBJ2-4; weak D call: TRBD2 (5 bases). The V end lost 1 base, the J end lost 7 bases, and 11 bases lay between the germline ends. CDR1 is SGHTA, CDR2 FQGNSA, per germline. The CDR3 is made up of 14 amino acids. The CDR3, as DNA: TGTGCCAGCAGCTTAGGTCCGGACTTCAACATTCAGTACTTC. Its translation is CASSLGPDFNIQYF.

V and J are TRBV19 and TRBJ1-5; D is perhaps TRBD1 (5 bases). Germline V gene sequence: CDR1 LNHDA, CDR2 SQIVND (reference sequence). CDR3 size: 13 residues. Trimming left V 6 bases short and J 5 bases short, with 11 bases between. CDR3 sequence reads: CASRDRGDQPQHF. In nucleotides, the CDR3 is TGTGCCAGTAGAGACAGAGGGGATCAGCCCCAGCATTTT.